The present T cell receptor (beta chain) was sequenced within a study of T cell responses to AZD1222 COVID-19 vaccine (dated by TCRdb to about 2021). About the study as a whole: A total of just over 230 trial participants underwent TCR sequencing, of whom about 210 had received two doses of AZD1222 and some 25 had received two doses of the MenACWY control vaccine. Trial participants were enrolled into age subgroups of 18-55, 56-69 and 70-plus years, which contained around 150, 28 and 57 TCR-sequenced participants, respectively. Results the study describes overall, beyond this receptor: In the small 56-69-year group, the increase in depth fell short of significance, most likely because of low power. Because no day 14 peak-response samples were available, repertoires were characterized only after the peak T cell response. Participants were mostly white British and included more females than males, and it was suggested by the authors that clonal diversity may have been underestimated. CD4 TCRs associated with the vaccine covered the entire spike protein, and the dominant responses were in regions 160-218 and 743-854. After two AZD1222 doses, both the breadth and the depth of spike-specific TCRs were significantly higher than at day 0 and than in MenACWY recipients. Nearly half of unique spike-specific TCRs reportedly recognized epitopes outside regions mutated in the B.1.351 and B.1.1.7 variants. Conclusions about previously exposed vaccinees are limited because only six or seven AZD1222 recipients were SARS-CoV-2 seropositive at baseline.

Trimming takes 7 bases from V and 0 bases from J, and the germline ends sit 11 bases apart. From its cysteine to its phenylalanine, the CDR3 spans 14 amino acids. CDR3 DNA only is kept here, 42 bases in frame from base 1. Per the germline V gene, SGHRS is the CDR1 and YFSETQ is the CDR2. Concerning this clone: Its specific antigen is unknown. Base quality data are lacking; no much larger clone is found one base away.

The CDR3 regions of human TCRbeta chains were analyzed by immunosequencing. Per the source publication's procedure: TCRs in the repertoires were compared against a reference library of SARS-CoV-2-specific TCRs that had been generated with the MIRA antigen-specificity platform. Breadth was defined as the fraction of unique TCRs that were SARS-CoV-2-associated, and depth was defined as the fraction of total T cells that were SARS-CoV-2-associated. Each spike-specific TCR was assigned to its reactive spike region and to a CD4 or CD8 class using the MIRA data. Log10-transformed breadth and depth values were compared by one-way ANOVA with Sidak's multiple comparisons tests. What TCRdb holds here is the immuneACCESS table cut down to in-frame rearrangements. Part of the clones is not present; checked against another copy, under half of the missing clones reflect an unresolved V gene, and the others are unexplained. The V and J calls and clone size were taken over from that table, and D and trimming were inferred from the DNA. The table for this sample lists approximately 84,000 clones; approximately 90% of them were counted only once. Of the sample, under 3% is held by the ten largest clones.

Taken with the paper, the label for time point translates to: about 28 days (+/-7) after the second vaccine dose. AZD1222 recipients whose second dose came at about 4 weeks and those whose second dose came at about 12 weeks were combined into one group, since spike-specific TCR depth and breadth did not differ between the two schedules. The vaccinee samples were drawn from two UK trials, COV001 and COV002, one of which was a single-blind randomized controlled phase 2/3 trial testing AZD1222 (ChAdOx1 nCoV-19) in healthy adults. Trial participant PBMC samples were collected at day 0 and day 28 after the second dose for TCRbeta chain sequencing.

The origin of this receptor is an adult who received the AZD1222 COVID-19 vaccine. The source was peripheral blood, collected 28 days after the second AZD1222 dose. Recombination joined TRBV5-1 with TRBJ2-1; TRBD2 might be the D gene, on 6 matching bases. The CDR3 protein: CASGGTSSYNEQFF. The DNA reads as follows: TGCGCCAGCGGGGGGACGAGCTCCTACAATGAGCAGTTCTTC.